The clone carrying this T cell receptor beta chain was recorded many times. This sample was included in a study of identical twins. MiXCR, applied by TCRdb to the 5' RACE reads, yields one record per CDR3 protein. The sample has around 680,000 distinct CDR3 sequences; 8.6% are singletons. Germline-derived CDR1 and CDR2 are MNHEY and SVGEGT. V lost 6 bases, J lost 5 bases, and 15 bases lay in between. The length of the CDR3 is 14 residues. Another study also made use of these data, one on yellow fever vaccine responses in identical twins.

This receptor was obtained from a young woman in good health. The gene calls are TRBV6-2 or TRBV6-3 and TRBJ2-3; D remains unclear. The sequencing sample was made of PBMCs. The CDR3 sequence: CASSLRVGQDTQYF. The CDR3 region has the DNA TGTGCCAGCAGCCTGAGAGTAGGCCAAGATACGCAGTATTTT.